Below are 3 T cell receptor beta chains sequenced from a single sample in a study of cytotoxic CD8 clonotypes in ibrutinib-treated CLL. Using immunoSEQ multiplex PCR, the repertoire was profiled, and TCRdb retains in-frame clones only, with some absent. Among 14,000 or so clones listed, roughly 67% were seen once. Source: PBMCs, taken before ibrutinib treatment. These receptors were collected from a human donor with chronic lymphocytic leukemia.

This chain uses TRBV4-3 with TRBJ2-7, with D uncertain. The CDR3 is made up of 14 amino acids. Trimming left V 8 bases short and J 3 bases short, with 17 bases between. CDR1 and CDR2 from the germline V gene are LGHNA and YSLEER. In DNA form, the CDR3 reads TGCGCCAGCGGACCGACGGCGACACTCTACGAGCAGTACTTC. It is translated as CASGPTATLYEQYF.

The V and J genes are TRBV5-6 and TRBJ2-2; D perhaps matches TRBD1 (6 bases). Germline V CDR1 and CDR2: SGHDT, YYEEEE. The CDR3 is 13 amino acids. Trimming removed 4 bases from V and 7 bases from J, with 11 bases in between. The CDR3 region is CASSQGTVGELFF. In DNA form, the CDR3 reads TGTGCCAGCAGCCAGGGGACCGTCGGGGAGCTGTTTTTT.

The chain links TRBV6-1 to TRBJ1-3, with 7 bases matching TRBD1. Germline assignment: CDR1 MNHNS and CDR2 SASEGT. The J segment lost 4 bases and the V segment lost 6 bases, leaving 6 bases of the junction unmatched. CDR3 length: 14 residues. The CDR3 here is CASSIQGGGNTIYF. DNA for the CDR3: TGTGCCAGCAGCATTCAGGGGGGGGGAAACACCATATATTTT.